What follows is one T cell receptor beta chain and its context. Its antigen remains unidentified. Per the germline V gene, CDR1 is SNHLY and CDR2 is FYNNEI. The germline V and J ends were trimmed by 6 bases and 3 bases, with 11 bases remaining between them. The CDR3 is 14 amino acids. Several immunoSEQ plates received, in even portions, the genomic DNA of each subset. Measured with immunoSEQ multiplex PCR; TCRdb has only the in-frame clones, and not every one. Among some 480,000 clones listed, roughly 85% were seen once. The data derive from a study of shared clonotypes between healthy human individuals. Only Caucasian adults living in Nashville, Tennessee served as donors. Study-level points and caveats: In having few donors, the study represented limited genetic and exposure-history diversity.

The chain employs TRBV2 and TRBJ2-2, with D possibly matching TRBD1 (6 bases). The sample consisted of PBMCs. The receptor was isolated from a woman in her 40s in good health. Some clones in this sample may be carry-over from other donors' samples. CDR3 in DNA: TGTGCCAGCAGCTTCCAGGGGTACACCGGGGAGCTGTTTTTT. It specifies CASSFQGYTGELFF.